Shown below are 19 T cell receptor beta chains from a single sample sequenced in a study of CD8+ T cells in alopecia areata. cDNA reverse transcribed from extracted RNA served as the sequencing template. Profiling relied on immunoSEQ multiplex PCR, and the TCRdb table lists in-frame clones only, not all of them. The sample gives approximately 58,000 clones, roughly 40% of which show up once; 45% to 60% is in the top ten. The sequenced material came from NKG2D-low CD8+ T cells sorted from blood. These receptors all come from a human donor with alopecia areata.

This clone was counted a few times. V and J are TRBV19 and TRBJ2-1, with D tentatively TRBD2 (5 bases). The CDR3 is 17 residues long. The germline V gene encodes CDR1 LNHDA and CDR2 SQIVND (reference sequence). The V end lost 0 bases, the J end lost 0 bases, and 12 bases lay between the germline ends. Written as DNA, the CDR3 is TGTGCCAGTAGTATAGATGGTAGCGAGAGCTCCTACAATGAGCAGTTCTTC. Residues: CASSIDGSESSYNEQFF.

The rearrangement uses TRBV7-6 and TRBJ2-6, with TRBD1 identical over 8 bases. Trimming cost V 6 bases and J 0 bases; bases outside gene matches: 10. Germline V CDR1 and CDR2: SGHVS, FNYEAQ. The CDR3 loop spans 18 amino acids. CDR3 sequence: CASRSRTGYLSGANVLTF. In nucleotides, the CDR3 is TGTGCCAGCAGATCAAGGACAGGGTACCTCTCTGGGGCCAACGTCCTGACTTTC.

This sequence joins TRBV7-8 and TRBJ1-1; D might be TRBD1 (5 bases). The CDR3 consists of 15 residues. V dropped 2 bases and J dropped 7 bases, with 17 bases sitting between them. The germline CDR1 and CDR2 sequences are SGHVS and FQNEAQ. The CDR3 region is CASSLRVQGTSEAFF. DNA for the CDR3: TGTGCCAGCAGCTTACGAGTTCAGGGTACAAGTGAAGCTTTCTTT.

V usage is TRBV27 and J usage is TRBJ1-4; D gene ambiguous. V was cut by 8 bases and J by 0 bases, with 13 bases left in between. This CDR3 has 15 residues. The germline CDR1 and CDR2 sequences are MNHEY and SMNVEV (reference sequence). CDR3 nucleotides: TGTGCCAGCCAAACCGTCCGGACAACTAATGAAAAACTGTTTTTT. Translation: CASQTVRTTNEKLFF. Using reference TRBV27 and TRBJ1-4 for the parts outside the CDR3, the full variable domain is EAQVTQNPRYLITVTGKKLTVTCSQNMNHEYMSWYRQDPGLGLRQIYYSMNVEVTDKGDVPEGYKVSRKEKRNFPLILESPSPNQTSLYFCASQTVRTTNEKLFFGSGTQLSVL.

Concerning this clone: At the DNA level, this CDR3 is encoded by other sequences in the same sample as well. The CDR3 loop reads CSVEGTGSSYEQYF. The CDR3 nucleotides are TGCAGCGTTGAAGGGACAGGGAGCTCCTACGAGCAGTACTTC. The gene calls are TRBV29-1 and TRBJ2-7; 8 bases are a match to TRBD1. Germline V gene lookup returns CDR1 SQVTM and CDR2 ANQGSEA. The CDR3 consists of 14 residues. Losses at the gene ends were 1 base for V and 0 bases for J; bases not matched to a gene: 2.

This chain uses TRBV5-1 with TRBJ1-6; 11 positions match TRBD1. Germline CDR1 and CDR2: SGHRS and YFSETQ. V was pared by 0 bases and J by 7 bases, with 12 bases of the junction left unmatched. This CDR3 region has 19 residues. CDR3 nucleotide sequence: TGCGCCAGCAGCTTGGTTCCCGGACAGGGGGCTTTTTACAATTCACCCCTCCACTTT. This gives the protein CASSLVPGQGAFYNSPLHF.

The chain carries TRBV29-1 and TRBJ2-7; D is undetermined. This CDR3 contains 13 residues. CDR1 and CDR2 (germline): SQVTM, ANQGSEA. V lost 7 bases and J lost 0, with 13 bases in between. The CDR3 sequence: CSARAGDSYEQYF. In DNA, the CDR3 is TGCAGCGCCCGGGCAGGCGACTCCTACGAGCAGTACTTC.

The chain joins TRBV4-2 to TRBJ2-3; 7 bases agree with TRBD1. The J segment lost 4 bases and the V segment lost 4 bases, leaving 11 bases of the junction unmatched. CDR3 length: 16 amino acids. Germline lookup yields CDR1 LGHNA and CDR2 YNFKEQ. CDR3 in DNA: TGTGCCAGCAGCCCTCGGACAGGATATGTCCCAGATACGCAGTATTTT. Its protein is CASSPRTGYVPDTQYF.

This clone appeared a few times. The V and J genes are TRBV27 and TRBJ2-1; D remains ambiguous. Deletions cut 2 bases from V and 5 bases from J, with 7 bases between. The CDR3 contains 13 residues. Germline lookup yields CDR1 MNHEY and CDR2 SMNVEV (reference sequence). CDR3 coding DNA: TGTGCCAGCAGTTTAAGCCGGGACAATGAGCAGTTCTTC. Translation: CASSLSRDNEQFF.

The chain is built from TRBV2 and TRBJ2-5, with D possibly matching TRBD2 (6 bases). Trimming removed 3 bases from V and 12 bases from J, with 11 bases in between. CDR3 length: 11 residues. Germline CDR1 is SNHLY and CDR2 is FYNNEI. The CDR3 spells CASSDGTPKYF. DNA of the CDR3: TGTGCCAGCAGTGACGGGACTCCCAAGTACTTC.

A few counts support this clone. This chain connects TRBV29-1 to TRBJ2-7, with D hard to call. Germline loops: CDR1 SQVTM, CDR2 ANQGSEA. V was pared by 4 bases and J by 2 bases, with 9 bases between. The CDR3 is 12 residues long. The CDR3: CSVGVSTYEQYF. The DNA of the CDR3 is TGCAGCGTTGGAGTCAGTACCTACGAGCAGTACTTC.

The chain combines TRBV29-1 with TRBJ1-6; D is undetermined. V shed 6 bases and J shed 6 bases, with 15 bases lying between them. The CDR3 has 14 amino acids. Germline values: CDR1 SQVTM, CDR2 ANQGSEA. CDR3 bases: TGCAGCGTCTCCGGGCCAGGCGGTAATTCACCCCTCCACTTT. Its protein is CSVSGPGGNSPLHF. The full variable domain, its missing parts supplied by reference TRBV29-1 and TRBJ1-6, is SAVISQKPSRDICQRGTSLTIQCQVDSQVTMMFWYRQQPGQSLTLIATANQGSEATYESGFVIDKFPISRPNLTFSTLTVSNMSPEDSSIYLCSVSGPGGNSPLHFGNGTRLTVT.

This clone appeared once. V usage is TRBV9 and J usage is TRBJ2-7, with D perhaps matching TRBD2 (5 bases). Germline lookup yields CDR1 SGDLS and CDR2 YYNGEE. The V end lost 0 bases, the J end lost 6 bases, and 19 bases lay between the germline ends. The CDR3 totals 16 residues. The CDR3 spells CASSVEVAGGFTEQYF. CDR3 bases: TGTGCCAGCAGCGTAGAGGTTGCAGGAGGATTCACCGAGCAGTACTTC.

Turning to this clone: Other DNA sequences in this sample translate to the same CDR3. The chain couples TRBV27 to TRBJ2-7; 8 positions agree with TRBD1. There are 14 residues in the CDR3. The germline CDR1 and CDR2 sequences are MNHEY and SMNVEV (reference sequence). The V gene end was trimmed by 2 bases and the J gene end by 4 bases; junction bases not matched to a gene: 4. CDR3 coding DNA: TGTGCCAGCAGTTTAGGACAGGGTGGGTACGAGCAGTACTTC. Protein sequence: CASSLGQGGYEQYF.

The genes are TRBV5-1 and TRBJ2-1; no reliable D call. Between the trimmed V and J ends, which lost 6 bases and 0 bases, there was a span of 16 bases. Germline loops: CDR1 SGHRS, CDR2 YFSETQ. The CDR3 is 16 amino acids. The CDR3 sequence: CASNSPGPSSYNEQFF. CDR3 nucleotides: TGCGCCAGCAACTCACCAGGACCGAGCTCCTACAATGAGCAGTTCTTC.

This clone was observed a few times. This rearrangement joins TRBV4-1 to TRBJ2-3; TRBD2 agrees at 8 bases. The CDR3 is 15 residues long. Germline CDR1 reads MGHRA; CDR2 reads YSYEKL. With 0 bases clipped from V and 5 bases from J, the junction kept 4 bases outside the gene matches. The CDR3 region has the DNA TGCGCCAGCAGCCAAGATAAAGCGGGGGTAGATACGCAGTATTTT. Translated, it gives CASSQDKAGVDTQYF.

Points on this clone: Other DNA sequences in the same sample also yield this CDR3. V and J are TRBV7-9 and TRBJ1-5; D gene unclear. Germline V lookup: CDR1 SEHNR, CDR2 FQNEAQ (reference sequence). The CDR3 spans 12 residues. The V and J ends lost 3 bases and 5 bases respectively, with 5 bases between them. The CDR3 sequence is CASSLADQPQHF. CDR3 sequence (DNA): TGTGCCAGCAGCTTGGCGGATCAGCCCCAGCATTTT.

The rearrangement links TRBV29-1 to TRBJ1-2; TRBD1 is a possible D gene (5 bases). This CDR3 comprises 10 residues. CDR1 is SQVTM, CDR2 ANQGSEA, per germline. V lost 7 bases to trimming and J lost 7 bases, with 10 bases between them. This chain's CDR3 is CSALGVGYTF. CDR3 nucleotide sequence: TGCAGCGCTTTAGGGGTTGGCTACACCTTC.

Only a few counts were recorded for this clone. The chain carries TRBV13 and TRBJ2-7, with D uncertain. V lost 8 bases and J lost 3, with 11 bases in between. From germline, CDR1 is PRHDT and CDR2 FYEKMQ (reference sequence). This CDR3 is 12 amino acids long. In nucleotides, the CDR3 is TGTGCCAGCTTGGGTAAAGGCTACGAGCAGTACTTC. Protein sequence: CASLGKGYEQYF.